This T cell receptor beta chain is from a study of cytomegalovirus exposure and HLA in healthy donors. PCR amplification relied on 60 Vbeta primers (plus 13 Jbeta primers). The assay was immunoSEQ multiplex PCR, and TCRdb's table has in-frame clones only and misses some. The sample holds about 180,000 clones, around three quarters seen once. This CDR3 region has 16 residues. Germline values: CDR1 LGHNA, CDR2 YNFKEQ. The V gene end was trimmed by 1 base and the J gene end by 6 bases; junction bases not matched to a gene: 10. This chain joins TRBV4-2 and TRBJ2-7; 9 nucleotides match TRBD1. The source is a woman in her thirties in good health and CMV-seronegative. The specimen was PBMCs. CDR3 sequence: CASSQGPGQGSSEQYF. The CDR3, as DNA: TGTGCCAGCAGCCAAGGACCGGGACAGGGTTCGTCCGAGCAGTACTTC.